One and the same sample provided the 31 T cell receptor beta chains below, sequenced in a study of blood T cell repertoires in COVID-19. Clones were sequenced by immunoSEQ multiplex PCR, and TCRdb holds only the in-frame ones, with some missing. The sample carries approximately 63,000 clones, 75% to 80% recorded once. The sequenced sample consisted of peripheral blood. The receptor set was obtained from a woman aged 80 or over with acute or convalescent COVID-19.

A word on this clone: At one of its ends the junction is not consistent with the germline gene, which may arise from a read error. The rearrangement links TRBV7-9 to TRBJ2-7; 9 bases are shared with TRBD1. Looked up from germline, CDR1 is SEHNR and CDR2 is FQNEAQ (reference sequence). This CDR3 is built from 17 residues. The CDR3 nucleotides are TGTGCCAGCGGCTTAGCTGGGACAGGGCTATTGTCCTACGAGCAGTACTTC. Protein product: CASGLAGTGLLSYEQYF.

Here the CDR3 reads CASGQGVIQPQHF. For the CDR3, the DNA is TGTGCCAGCGGGCAGGGGGTGATTCAGCCCCAGCATTTT. This chain links TRBV6-5 with TRBJ1-5, with 7 bases fitting TRBD1. This CDR3 is 13 amino acids long. The germline V gene has CDR1 MNHEY and CDR2 SVGAGI. The V gene end was trimmed by 8 bases and the J gene end by 6 bases; junction bases not matched to a gene: 7.

V usage is TRBV7-2 and J usage is TRBJ2-2; D is unresolved. Germline V lookup: CDR1 SGHTA, CDR2 FQGNSA. This CDR3 has 14 amino acids. V was clipped by 4 bases and J by 3 bases, with 9 bases between them. CDR3: CASSSTRDTGELFF. CDR3 sequence (DNA): TGTGCCAGCAGCTCAACCCGGGACACCGGGGAGCTGTTTTTT.

The rearrangement uses TRBV28 and TRBJ1-2; 7 positions agree with TRBD1. This CDR3 has 15 amino acids. Trimming took 6 bases from V and 0 from J; bases not matched to a gene: 7. CDR1 and CDR2 from the germline V gene are MDHEN and SYDVKM. In DNA form, the CDR3 reads TGTGCCAGCAGGACAGGGTCGTGGGCTAACTATGGCTACACCTTC. It is translated as CASRTGSWANYGYTF.

This clone has just a few counts. The CDR3 here is CASSRVPGASQETQYF. CDR3 DNA: TGTGCCAGTAGTAGGGTGCCAGGGGCCTCACAAGAGACCCAGTACTTC. J is TRBJ2-5 and V is TRBV19; a possible D gene is TRBD1 (6 bases). The germline V gene encodes CDR1 LNHDA and CDR2 SQIVND (reference sequence). Trimming took 4 bases from V and 2 from J, leaving 17 bases between them. This CDR3 region has 16 residues.

The V call is TRBV15, the J call TRBJ2-7; D is uncertain. From germline, CDR1 is LNHNV and CDR2 YYDKDF (reference sequence). CDR3 length equals 14 residues. Trimming shortened V by 1 base and J by 1 base, and 8 bases separated the two germline ends. The CDR3 here is CATSRARTSYEQYF. DNA of the CDR3: TGTGCCACCAGCAGAGCTAGAACATCCTACGAGCAGTACTTC.

This chain uses TRBV3-1 (or the pseudogene TRBV3-2) with TRBJ1-1; D gene unclear. The CDR3 loop spans 14 amino acids. CDR1 is LGHDT and CDR2 is YNNKEL in the germline V gene (reference sequence). With 4 bases removed from V and 3 bases from J, the gap between germline ends came to 12 bases. The CDR3 DNA is TGTGCCAGCAGCCCTTGGGCAGGCGACACTGAAGCTTTCTTT. Its translation: CASSPWAGDTEAFF.

The chain couples TRBV7-2 to TRBJ2-2; 9 nucleotides line up with TRBD1. Germline CDR1 and CDR2: SGHTA and FQGNSA. V was clipped by 5 bases and J by 7 bases; unmatched bases: 5. This CDR3 is built from 14 residues. The CDR3 sequence is CASSRDRADGELFF. As DNA, the CDR3 is TGTGCCAGCAGCAGGGACAGGGCGGACGGGGAGCTGTTTTTT.

The chain recombines TRBV6-5 with TRBJ1-3; D gene ambiguous. This CDR3 is 14 amino acids long. V was pared by 6 bases and J by 0 bases, with 9 bases between. The germline V gene has CDR1 MNHEY and CDR2 SVGAGI. The CDR3 region is CASRNRHSGNTIYF. CDR3 DNA sequence: TGTGCCAGCAGAAATCGACACTCTGGAAACACCATATATTTT.

The V and J genes are TRBV7-9 and TRBJ2-2, with 8 bases aligning to TRBD2. Germline CDR1 SEHNR, CDR2 FQNEAQ (reference sequence). The V gene end was trimmed by 4 bases and the J gene end by 2 bases; junction bases not matched to a gene: 9. The CDR3 is 17 amino acids. The DNA for the CDR3 is TGTGCCAGCAGCTCCCTGCCACTAGCGGTCAACACCGGGGAGCTGTTTTTT. This translates into CASSSLPLAVNTGELFF.

In its sample, this clone was seen a few times. The rearrangement joins TRBV7-2 to TRBJ1-2; 9 bases line up with TRBD1. J gave up 4 bases and V 4 bases, and 7 bases lay outside the gene matches. The CDR3 contains 15 residues. From germline, CDR1 is SGHTA and CDR2 FQGNSA. Written as DNA, the CDR3 is TGTGCCAGCAGCTCCACAGGGGGCAAGTCCTATGGCTACACCTTC. Translating gives CASSSTGGKSYGYTF.

The chain is built from TRBV6-5 and TRBJ2-7, with D possibly being TRBD1 (6 bases). The CDR3 runs to 15 residues. Germline V gene sequence: CDR1 MNHEY, CDR2 SVGAGI. Between the trimmed V and J ends, which lost 0 bases and 7 bases, there was a span of 16 bases. The CDR3 region has the DNA TGTGCCAGCAGTTACTCGCGGCAGGGGATGGGGGAGCAGTACTTC. This codes for CASSYSRQGMGEQYF.

CDR3 amino acids: CAIGPQGIQETQYF. The CDR3 DNA reads TGTGCCATAGGACCACAGGGGATCCAAGAGACCCAGTACTTC. The V and J genes are TRBV6-5 and TRBJ2-5; 7 nucleotides line up with TRBD1. The J segment lost 1 base and the V segment lost 10 bases, leaving 9 bases of the junction unmatched. CDR3 length equals 14 residues. CDR1 MNHEY and CDR2 SVGAGI come from the germline V gene.

This clone was detected once. The rearrangement uses TRBV7-2 and TRBJ2-7; D not certain. Germline CDR1 and CDR2: SGHTA and FQGNSA. The CDR3 is made up of 16 amino acids. Trimming took 1 base from V and 1 from J, leaving 14 bases between them. CDR3 sequence reads: CASSLEGVRGSYEQYF. In DNA form, the CDR3 reads TGTGCCAGCAGCTTAGAAGGCGTGCGAGGATCCTACGAGCAGTACTTC.

This chain links TRBV28 with TRBJ1-5; D is unresolved. Per the germline V gene, CDR1 is MDHEN and CDR2 is SYDVKM. V lost 5 bases, J lost 9 bases, and 11 bases lay in between. The CDR3 totals 12 residues. The CDR3 is CASSPGFLPQHF. In DNA, the CDR3 is TGTGCCAGCAGTCCGGGTTTTCTGCCCCAGCATTTT.

This clone has a count of ten or more. V gene TRBV6-5 combines with J gene TRBJ1-5, with D possibly being TRBD1 (6 bases). This CDR3 has 15 amino acids. Germline V gene data show CDR1 as MNHEY and CDR2 as SVGAGI. The germline V and J ends were trimmed by 5 bases and 4 bases, with 15 bases remaining between them. CDR3 bases: TGTGCCAGCAGTCGGACAGCAAATCGTAATCAGCCCCAGCATTTT. Protein product: CASSRTANRNQPQHF.

The V call is TRBV24-1, the J call TRBJ1-5; 8 bases are a match to TRBD1. The CDR3 sequence is 15 residues long. Per germline, CDR1 KGHDR and CDR2 SFDVKD. Trimming at V came to 2 bases and at J to 5 bases, leaving 4 bases not matched to a gene. Here the CDR3 DNA reads TGTGCCACCAGTGATTCCCGACAGGGGTATCAGCCCCAGCATTTT. This encodes CATSDSRQGYQPQHF.

The genes are TRBV19 and TRBJ2-6, with a weak D call TRBD1 (5 bases). Trimming took 10 bases from V and 1 from J, leaving 8 bases between them. The V gene's germline CDR1 is LNHDA and CDR2 SQIVND (reference sequence). The CDR3 length is 13 residues. Written as DNA, the CDR3 is TGTGCCACTTGGACATCTGGGGCCAACGTCCTGACTTTC. Protein: CATWTSGANVLTF.

This chain uses TRBV3-1 (or the pseudogene TRBV3-2) with TRBJ2-2, with 8 bases fitting TRBD2. V was pared by 4 bases and J by 2 bases, with 18 bases of the junction left unmatched. Germline loops: CDR1 LGHDT, CDR2 YNNKEL (reference sequence). The CDR3 length is 20 residues. CDR3 region: CASSRGPLGAGVSNTGELFF. The CDR3, as DNA: TGTGCCAGCAGCCGAGGCCCCTTGGGAGCGGGAGTTTCCAACACCGGGGAGCTGTTTTTT.

Here the CDR3 reads CASTSGQGSSPLHF. CDR3 nucleotides: TGTGCCAGCACCTCCGGACAGGGATCTTCACCCCTCCACTTT. The chain employs TRBV28 and TRBJ1-6; 8 nucleotides match TRBD1. The CDR3 spans 14 residues. V lost 7 bases, J lost 9 bases, and 8 bases stayed unmatched. From germline, CDR1 is MDHEN and CDR2 SYDVKM.

This sequence joins TRBV15 and TRBJ1-3; possibly TRBD1 for D (5 bases). V gave up 5 bases and J gave up 4 bases, with 12 bases separating them. Germline-derived CDR1 and CDR2 are LNHNV and YYDKDF (reference sequence). The CDR3 is made up of 14 amino acids. CDR3 sequence reads: CATSPLTDGNTIYF. The CDR3 DNA reads TGTGCCACCAGCCCCCTGACAGACGGAAACACCATATATTTT.

V gene TRBV28 combines with J gene TRBJ1-4; D gene ambiguous. Per the germline V gene, CDR1 is MDHEN and CDR2 is SYDVKM. CDR3 size: 15 residues. V dropped 3 bases and J dropped 4 bases, with 12 bases sitting between them. Here the CDR3 reads CASSLPSLNNEKLFF. CDR3 in DNA: TGTGCCAGCAGTTTGCCCAGTTTGAATAATGAAAAACTGTTTTTT. Supplemented by reference TRBV28 and TRBJ1-4, the full variable domain reads DVKVTQSSRYLVKRTGEKVFLECVQDMDHENMFWYRQDPGLGLRLIYFSYDVKMKEKGDIPEGYSVSREKKERFSLILESASTNQTSMYLCASSLPSLNNEKLFFGSGTQLSVL.

The V and J genes are TRBV5-5 and TRBJ1-3, with a weak D call TRBD1 (6 bases). Germline assignment: CDR1 SGHKS and CDR2 YYEKEE (reference sequence). CDR3 size: 16 residues. Trimming pared 0 bases from V and 0 bases from J, leaving 10 bases between. The CDR3 coding sequence is TGTGCCAGCAGCTTGGCAAGGACAGACTCTGGAAACACCATATATTTT. Amino acid sequence: CASSLARTDSGNTIYF.

The chain employs TRBV5-1 and TRBJ2-1; 11 nucleotides align to TRBD2. V was pared by 0 bases and J by 0 bases, with 2 bases of the junction left unmatched. This CDR3 spans 17 amino acids. Germline CDR1 and CDR2: SGHRS and YFSETQ. The CDR3 region has the DNA TGCGCCAGCAGCTTGGTAGCGGGAGGGCTCTCCTACAATGAGCAGTTCTTC. Protein: CASSLVAGGLSYNEQFF.

This chain uses TRBV5-1 with TRBJ1-1, with a possible D match to TRBD1 (5 bases). This CDR3 has 15 amino acids. Trimming shortened V by 4 bases and J by 3 bases, and 16 bases separated the two germline ends. CDR1 is SGHRS, CDR2 YFSETQ, per germline. The CDR3 loop reads CASSLKPDSYTEAFF. The CDR3 bases are TGCGCCAGCAGCCTGAAACCCGACAGCTACACTGAAGCTTTCTTT. Together with reference TRBV5-1 and TRBJ1-1, the CDR3 gives the full variable domain: KAGVTQTPRYLIKTRGQQVTLSCSPISGHRSVSWYQQTPGQGLQFLFEYFSETQRNKGNFPGRFSGRQFSNSRSEMNVSTLELGDSALYLCASSLKPDSYTEAFFGQGTRLTVV.

This chain connects TRBV7-9 to TRBJ2-3; D not certain. The V end lost 6 bases, the J end lost 4 bases, and 14 bases lay between the germline ends. The CDR3 length is 14 residues. Germline V gives CDR1 SEHNR, CDR2 FQNEAQ (reference sequence). CDR3 amino acids: CASSLPSLADTQYF. Here the CDR3 DNA reads TGTGCCAGCAGTTTACCCTCTTTAGCAGATACGCAGTATTTT.

The J gene is TRBJ1-3, the V gene TRBV6-5; D unresolved. The CDR3 has 15 residues. Germline V gene sequence: CDR1 MNHEY, CDR2 SVGAGI. Between the trimmed V and J ends, which lost 0 bases and 1 base, there was a span of 7 bases. CDR3 amino acids: CASSYSRASGNTIYF. CDR3 coding DNA: TGTGCCAGCAGTTACTCGAGGGCGTCTGGAAACACCATATATTTT.

The rearrangement uses TRBV6-1 and TRBJ2-2, with a weak D call TRBD1 (6 bases). This CDR3 contains 17 residues. Trimming pared 0 bases from V and 3 bases from J, leaving 14 bases between. The germline V gene has CDR1 MNHNS and CDR2 SASEGT. In DNA, the CDR3 is TGTGCCAGCAGTGAAGCGGTGACAGGTTTTTACACCGGGGAGCTGTTTTTT. Encoded protein: CASSEAVTGFYTGELFF.

This clone has just one count. The rearrangement joins TRBV4-1 to TRBJ2-1; TRBD2 matches at 11 bases. The V gene's germline CDR1 is MGHRA and CDR2 YSYEKL. The CDR3 totals 17 residues. V trimming: 2 bases; J trimming: 3 bases; junction bases outside the gene matches: 6. CDR3 bases: TGCGCCAGCAGCCAATTTACTAGCGGGAGTTTCTACAATGAGCAGTTCTTC. Its protein is CASSQFTSGSFYNEQFF.

The genes are TRBV5-4 and TRBJ2-1; 8 bases line up with TRBD2. The trim removed 1 base at V and 5 bases at J, leaving 11 bases unmatched. Germline values: CDR1 SGHNT, CDR2 YYREEE (reference sequence). The CDR3 is made up of 17 amino acids. CDR3 region: CASSLPSGSLGDNEQFF. The CDR3 DNA reads as TGTGCCAGCAGCTTGCCGAGCGGGAGTCTCGGGGACAATGAGCAGTTCTTC.

The sample holds one count of this clone. The chain employs TRBV7-2 and TRBJ2-7; TRBD1 matches 12 bases. The CDR3 is 14 residues long. V gave up 7 bases and J gave up 6 bases; unmatched junction bases: 7. Germline V gene data show CDR1 as SGHTA and CDR2 as FQGNSA. CDR3 residues: CASTAGTGGLEQYF. In nucleotides, the CDR3 is TGTGCCAGCACGGCCGGGACAGGGGGCCTCGAGCAGTACTTC. Drawing the rest from reference TRBV7-2 and TRBJ2-7, the complete variable domain is GAGVSQSPSNKVTEKGKDVELRCDPISGHTALYWYRQSLGQGLEFLIYFQGNSAPDKSGLPSDRFSAERTGGSVSTLTIQRTQQEDSAVYLCASTAGTGGLEQYFGPGTRLTVT.